A few counts support the clone carrying this TCR beta chain. Its specificity is unknown. This sample is part of a study of blood T cells in healthy people across ages. Together with a sample-barcoded 5' primer, a J-beta primer mix was included in a second PCR lasting about 6 to 11 cycles. TCRdb independently ran MiXCR on the 5' RACE reads; one entry per CDR3 protein. The repertoire has hundreds of thousands of distinct CDR3 sequences, 40% to 50% of them found once; the top ten carry roughly a fifth. Study-level points and caveats: It was held that diversity estimates obtained from one million T cells represented underestimates.

The receptor was derived from a man aged 60-69 years in good health. Sequencing input: blood.

CDR3 sequence (DNA): TGCGCCAGCAGCCGGGATGCTAGCGGGGGGGATACGCAGTATTTT. As protein: CASSRDASGGDTQYF. This chain links TRBV5-1 with TRBJ2-3; 11 positions match TRBD2. The CDR3 is made up of 15 amino acids. Trimming cost V 4 bases and J 6 bases; bases outside gene matches: 7. Germline CDR1 and CDR2: SGHRS and YFSETQ. The complete variable domain, with remaining parts taken from reference TRBV5-1 and TRBJ2-3, reads KAGVTQTPRYLIKTRGQQVTLSCSPISGHRSVSWYQQTPGQGLQFLFEYFSETQRNKGNFPGRFSGRQFSNSRSEMNVSTLELGDSALYLCASSRDASGGDTQYFGPGTRLTVL.